The next 20 T cell receptor beta chains were all read from a single sample in a study of blood T cell repertoires in COVID-19. Sequencing used immunoSEQ multiplex PCR; TCRdb keeps in-frame clones, though not all of them. The repertoire holds 35,000 to 55,000 clones, with 85% to 90% as singletons. Specimen: peripheral blood. All receptors derive from a human donor in a cohort sampled during active COVID-19.

The table lists this clone with a count of one. The chain has TRBV7-2 and TRBJ1-2; D is perhaps TRBD1 (5 bases). V was shortened by 1 base and J by 4 bases, with 13 bases between the two germline ends. Germline CDR1 and CDR2: SGHTA and FQGNSA. The CDR3 totals 15 residues. In DNA form, the CDR3 reads TGTGCCAGCAGCTTAGAAGGGGCCGGTACCTATGGCTACACCTTC. Translated: CASSLEGAGTYGYTF.

The genes are TRBV3-1 (or the pseudogene TRBV3-2) and TRBJ2-3, with 9 positions matching TRBD2. Trimming at V came to 2 bases and at J to 1 base, leaving 1 base not matched to a gene. In germline, CDR1 is LGHDT, CDR2 YNNKEL (reference sequence). This CDR3 comprises 15 residues. In nucleotides, the CDR3 is TGTGCCAGCAGCCAACCTAGCGGGGGCACAGATACGCAGTATTTT. Amino acid sequence: CASSQPSGGTDTQYF.

This clone came up once. V gene TRBV18 combines with J gene TRBJ1-4; 7 bases fit TRBD1. The CDR3 runs 16 residues. V lost 3 bases, J lost 6 bases, and 10 bases stayed unmatched. CDR1 and CDR2 (germline): KGHSH, LQKENI. The CDR3 reads CASSPVNGQVDEKLFF. For the CDR3, the DNA is TGTGCCAGCTCACCGGTAAACGGACAGGTGGATGAAAAACTGTTTTTT.

V and J are TRBV5-1 and TRBJ1-3; possibly TRBD1 for D (5 bases). V was pared by 4 bases and J by 8 bases, with 10 bases between. The CDR3 has 12 amino acids. Germline-derived CDR1 and CDR2 are SGHRS and YFSETQ. For the CDR3, the DNA is TGCGCCAGCAGCCCAGGAGGGGACACCATATATTTT. Encoded protein: CASSPGGDTIYF.

The J gene is TRBJ2-3, the V gene TRBV19; the match to TRBD2 covers 10 bases. The length of the CDR3 is 15 residues. The trim removed 4 bases at V and 6 bases at J, leaving 7 bases unmatched. Germline CDR1 and CDR2: LNHDA and SQIVND (reference sequence). The CDR3 bases are TGTGCCAGTAGTAAATCCGGGACTAGCGACGATACGCAGTATTTT. It translates to CASSKSGTSDDTQYF.

The V call is TRBV7-3, the J call TRBJ1-1, with TRBD1 identical over 7 bases. This CDR3 has 15 residues. Germline CDR1 reads SGHTA; CDR2 reads FQGTGA. After removal of 1 base from V and 5 bases from J, the junction contained 7 bases not matched to a gene. CDR3 coding DNA: TGTGCCAGCAGCTTAATTGAGGGGGCGCTAACTGAAGCTTTCTTT. Encoded protein: CASSLIEGALTEAFF.

The rearrangement uses TRBV27 and TRBJ2-5, with 7 bases that match TRBD1. V trimming: 6 bases; J trimming: 5 bases; junction bases outside the gene matches: 6. The CDR3 is 13 residues long. Germline CDR1 MNHEY, CDR2 SMNVEV (reference sequence). The CDR3 loop reads CASRLTGAETQYF. In DNA, the CDR3 is TGTGCCAGCAGGTTAACAGGGGCGGAGACCCAGTACTTC.

The gene calls are TRBV2 and TRBJ2-2; D gene ambiguous. The CDR3 is made up of 14 amino acids. V was trimmed by 6 bases and J by 6 bases, leaving 14 bases between them. The germline V gene has CDR1 SNHLY and CDR2 FYNNEI. The CDR3, as DNA: TGTGCCAGCAGAGCTACAGTGGTGGCCGGGGAGCTGTTTTTT. Translated: CASRATVVAGELFF.

In regard to this clone: A read error may explain this, as a much larger clone is one base away. The chain links TRBV11-2 to TRBJ1-5, with 7 bases that match TRBD1. Germline CDR1 reads SGHAT; CDR2 reads FQNNGV. J gave up 3 bases and V 5 bases, and 4 bases lay outside the gene matches. The CDR3 is 14 amino acids. The CDR3 DNA reads TGTGCCAGCAGCCCCGGGACAGTCAATCAGCCCCAGCATTTT. It codes for CASSPGTVNQPQHF.

V and J are TRBV7-9 and TRBJ1-1; 7 bases are shared with TRBD1. The V segment lost 5 bases and the J segment 8 bases; nucleotides outside the gene matches: 5. The germline V gene encodes CDR1 SEHNR and CDR2 FQNEAQ (reference sequence). There are 12 residues in the CDR3. The CDR3 protein is CASSHGTAEAFF. CDR3 bases: TGTGCCAGCAGCCACGGGACAGCAGAAGCTTTCTTT.

The chain uses TRBV4-2 and TRBJ2-2, with TRBD2 identical over 11 bases. From germline, CDR1 is LGHNA and CDR2 YNFKEQ. V gave up 0 bases and J gave up 6 bases; unmatched junction bases: 6. This CDR3 contains 17 residues. CDR3 sequence reads: CASSQDKGSGGAGELFF. CDR3 nucleotide sequence: TGTGCCAGCAGCCAAGATAAGGGTAGCGGGGGGGCCGGGGAGCTGTTTTTT.

J is TRBJ2-1 and V is TRBV7-7, with D possibly being TRBD1 (6 bases). The length of the CDR3 is 16 residues. CDR1 and CDR2 (germline): SSHAT, FNYEAQ (reference sequence). Trimming removed 1 base at V and 0 bases at J, with 10 bases between. This CDR3 reads CASSLGQADSYNEQFF. The CDR3 bases are TGTGCCAGCAGCTTAGGACAGGCAGACTCCTACAATGAGCAGTTCTTC.

This chain links TRBV5-4 with TRBJ2-3; 7 bases are shared with TRBD2. Germline trimming cut 2 bases from V and 2 bases from J; bases unmatched to any gene: 8. CDR3 length: 16 residues. CDR1 and CDR2 from the germline V gene are SGHNT and YYREEE (reference sequence). The CDR3 region is CASSFEGRGITDTQYF. CDR3 bases: TGTGCCAGCAGCTTTGAGGGGAGGGGAATCACAGATACGCAGTATTTT.

This sequence joins TRBV7-2 and TRBJ2-7; 11 bases are a match to TRBD2. J gave up 3 bases and V 2 bases, and 0 bases lay outside the gene matches. The CDR3 has 14 residues. Germline V gene data show CDR1 as SGHTA and CDR2 as FQGNSA. CDR3: CASSLTSGGYEQYF. DNA of the CDR3: TGTGCCAGCAGCTTAACTAGCGGGGGCTACGAGCAGTACTTC. The full variable domain, with the rest looked up from reference TRBV7-2 and TRBJ2-7, is GAGVSQSPSNKVTEKGKDVELRCDPISGHTALYWYRQSLGQGLEFLIYFQGNSAPDKSGLPSDRFSAERTGGSVSTLTIQRTQQEDSAVYLCASSLTSGGYEQYFGPGTRLTVT.

The V call is TRBV13, the J call TRBJ1-1; no firm D call. The V end lost 8 bases, the J end lost 4 bases, and 11 bases lay between the germline ends. Germline CDR1 is PRHDT and CDR2 is FYEKMQ (reference sequence). The CDR3 covers 12 residues. As DNA, the CDR3 is TGTGCCAGCCGAGGTGTTGGCACTGAAGCTTTCTTT. Amino acids: CASRGVGTEAFF.

The chain couples TRBV7-3 to TRBJ2-1; tentatively, D is TRBD2 (5 bases). V was shortened by 0 bases and J by 5 bases, with 14 bases between the two germline ends. Germline CDR1 reads SGHTA; CDR2 reads FQGTGA. The CDR3 consists of 16 residues. CDR3: CASSLTWTGFNNEQFF. CDR3 DNA: TGTGCCAGCAGCTTAACGTGGACGGGGTTTAACAATGAGCAGTTCTTC.

J is TRBJ1-2 and V is TRBV6-6; 9 nucleotides line up with TRBD1. The germline gives CDR1 MNHNY, CDR2 SVGAGI (reference sequence). This CDR3 is 14 amino acids long. The junction had 5 bases not matched to a gene; V was cut back by 6 bases and J by 3 bases. CDR3 protein: CASRVQGADYGYTF. CDR3 nucleotides: TGTGCCAGCAGGGTACAGGGGGCGGACTATGGCTACACCTTC.

CDR3 DNA sequence: TGTGCCAGCAGCGTTGGGACAACCGTCACCGGGGAGCTGTTTTTT. Its protein is CASSVGTTVTGELFF. The chain recombines TRBV9 with TRBJ2-2; D possibly corresponds to TRBD1 (6 bases). The germline V gene has CDR1 SGDLS and CDR2 YYNGEE. The CDR3 is 15 residues long. Trimming stripped 2 bases from V and 4 bases from J, with 12 bases between.

V usage is TRBV19 and J usage is TRBJ2-1; D is possibly TRBD2 (6 bases). CDR3 length: 15 residues. The germline V and J ends were trimmed by 2 bases and 7 bases, with 15 bases remaining between them. Germline CDR1 is LNHDA and CDR2 is SQIVND (reference sequence). The chain's CDR3 is CASSIRVRAGNEQFF. In DNA form, the CDR3 reads TGTGCCAGTAGTATACGAGTGAGGGCGGGGAATGAGCAGTTCTTC.

V usage is TRBV30 and J usage is TRBJ2-3, with TRBD2 matching 15 bases. The CDR3 has 14 residues. V gave up 8 bases and J gave up 8 bases; unmatched junction bases: 8. Germline V CDR1 and CDR2: GTSNPN, SVGIG (reference sequence). CDR3 in amino acids: CARDGTSGGRTQYF. CDR3 DNA: TGTGCCCGAGACGGGACTAGCGGGGGGCGTACGCAGTATTTT.